Listed below are T cell receptor beta chains from one sample, sequenced in a study of cytomegalovirus exposure and HLA in healthy donors. Sequencing used immunoSEQ multiplex PCR; TCRdb keeps in-frame clones, though not all of them. Of around 150,000 clones listed, 75% to 90% are singletons. Sequenced: PBMCs. These receptors were taken from a girl aged 2 to 9 in good health and CMV-seropositive. CDR3s include the opening cysteine and the closing phenylalanine or tryptophan. D genes are given only for firm matches. Where a row states a size, it is once, few, many or the class of an expanded clone; other rows omit it.

TGCGCCAGCAGCCCCGGGTTGGCGGGAGACCTGAGCTCCTACAATGAGCAGTTCTTC | CASSPGLAGDLSSYNEQFF | TRBJ2-1 | TRBV5-1 | NA | TRBD2
TGCAGCGGCCTACTAGCGGGAGGCCCTGGGACAGATACGCAGTATTTT | CSGLLAGGPGTDTQYF | TRBJ2-3 | TRBV29-1 | few | TRBD2
TGTGCCAGCAACCGAGCGGGATCGAGCCCAGATACGCAGTATTTT | CASNRAGSSPDTQYF | TRBJ2-3 | TRBV27 | NA | TRBD2
TGTGCCAGCAGCACTCATCGACTAGCGGGAGTGTCCCCCAATGAGCAGTTCTTC | CASSTHRLAGVSPNEQFF | TRBJ2-1 | TRBV7-6 | once | TRBD2
TGTGCCAGCAGTGAGTTTAGGGGGCAGGGGTATGGCTACACCTTC | CASSEFRGQGYGYTF | TRBJ1-2 | TRBV6-1 | NA | TRBD1
TGTGCCAGCAGCCTTACAAACACCGGGGAGCTGTTTTTT | CASSLTNTGELFF | TRBJ2-2 | TRBV9 | once | NA
TGTGCCAGCAGCTCGGGCCTTCCGGGACAGGGCAACTACGAGCAGTACTTC | CASSSGLPGQGNYEQYF | TRBJ2-7 | TRBV11-2 | NA | TRBD1
TGTGCCAGCAGCTTGTTCCCCCTAAAGACCTCTGGAGCTGAGCAGTACTTC | CASSLFPLKTSGAEQYF | TRBJ2-7 | TRBV5-6 | NA | NA
TGTGCCAGCAGTCAGGCTAGCGGGAGGGCCGAGGCCAAAAACATTCAGTACTTC | CASSQASGRAEAKNIQYF | TRBJ2-4 | TRBV28 | few | TRBD2
TGTGCCAGCAGCCTTAGCGGCGGGCGTAGTCCCGAGCAGTACTTC | CASSLSGGRSPEQYF | TRBJ2-7 | TRBV6-5 | NA | NA
TGCAGCGTTCGTAGTCCGATGAACACTGAAGCTTTCTTT | CSVRSPMNTEAFF | TRBJ1-1 | TRBV29-1 | NA | NA
TGCGCCAGCAGCTCTGATGCCTCGACAGGGGCCGCAGATACGCAGTATTTT | CASSSDASTGAADTQYF | TRBJ2-3 | TRBV5-1 | NA | TRBD1
TGCGCCAGCAGCCAAGGCTCTCTTAGGCAGGGGAGGGGAACTGAAGCTTTCTTT | CASSQGSLRQGRGTEAFF | TRBJ1-1 | TRBV4-1 | NA | NA
TGTGCCAGCAGCTTGGCGGGATACTCAGATACGCAGTATTTT | CASSLAGYSDTQYF | TRBJ2-3 | TRBV7-6 | NA | NA
TGCGCCAGCAGCATACAGGCTGGTGACTCCTACGAGCAGTACTTC | CASSIQAGDSYEQYF | TRBJ2-7 | TRBV5-1 | once | NA
TGCGCCAGCAGCCACTTACCCGGGACTCCCTACGAGCAGTACTTC | CASSHLPGTPYEQYF | TRBJ2-7 | TRBV4-1 | NA | NA
TGCGCCAGCAGCTGGCGGACAGCGGGGCGTACCTACGAGCAGTACTTC | CASSWRTAGRTYEQYF | TRBJ2-7 | TRBV5-1 | NA | NA